The 9 T cell receptor beta chains reported below all come from one sample, sequenced in a study of blood T cell repertoires in COVID-19. TCRdb's copy holds only in-frame clones and misses some; the assay was immunoSEQ multiplex PCR. The top ten clones hold about 1.4% of a sample with hundreds of thousands of clones, more than 75% of them seen once. The sample was peripheral blood. These receptors were taken from a woman aged 35 to 49 who had recovered from COVID-19.

This sequence joins TRBV2 and TRBJ2-7; a weak D match, TRBD1 (5 bases). The CDR3 is made up of 14 amino acids. Trimming took 7 bases from V and 2 from J, leaving 15 bases between them. Germline loops: CDR1 SNHLY, CDR2 FYNNEI. CDR3 DNA sequence: TGTGCCAGCAACCAGGGTTTGGGAACCTACGAGCAGTACTTC. Translating it yields CASNQGLGTYEQYF.

The chain's CDR3 is CASSVSSVSYEQYF. For the CDR3, the DNA is TGTGCCAGCAGCGTATCTAGCGTCTCCTACGAGCAGTACTTC. This rearrangement joins TRBV9 to TRBJ2-7; D possibly corresponds to TRBD2 (6 bases). CDR3 length: 14 residues. Germline V gives CDR1 SGDLS, CDR2 YYNGEE. The V end was cut by 1 base, the J end by 0 bases, with 8 bases between.

This chain links TRBV12-5 with TRBJ2-7; TRBD2 agrees at 8 bases. Germline values: CDR1 LGHNT, CDR2 FRNRAP. Trimming at V came to 5 bases and at J to 7 bases, leaving 10 bases not matched to a gene. The CDR3 extends over 14 amino acids. DNA for the CDR3: TGTGCTAGTGGTGATAGCGGGGTTACGGGGGAGCAGTACTTC. Amino acid sequence: CASGDSGVTGEQYF.

This chain links TRBV6-6 with TRBJ2-5, with D possibly being TRBD1 (6 bases). This CDR3 has 15 residues. V lost 2 bases and J lost 4, with 14 bases in between. In germline, CDR1 is MNHNY, CDR2 SVGAGI (reference sequence). CDR3 in DNA: TGTGCCAGCAGTTACGGCAGGGGCGGACGAGAGACCCAGTACTTC. Translated, it gives CASSYGRGGRETQYF.

V and J are TRBV6-5 and TRBJ2-7, with a weak D call TRBD1 (6 bases). Germline CDR1 and CDR2: MNHEY and SVGAGI. The germline V and J ends were trimmed by 1 base and 2 bases, with 12 bases remaining between them. The CDR3 totals 15 residues. CDR3: CASSYYRDMPYEQYF. The CDR3, as DNA: TGTGCCAGCAGTTACTATCGGGACATGCCCTACGAGCAGTACTTC.

This clone was seen more than once but under ten times. The chain joins TRBV5-6 to TRBJ1-2; TRBD1 agrees at 7 bases. From germline, CDR1 is SGHDT and CDR2 YYEEEE. The V segment lost 1 base and the J segment 8 bases; nucleotides outside the gene matches: 14. This CDR3 has 16 residues. Here the CDR3 reads CASSLWAGGQGVGYTF. DNA for the CDR3: TGTGCCAGCAGCTTGTGGGCAGGGGGACAAGGGGTCGGCTACACCTTC.

CDR3 nucleotides: TGTGCCAGCAGCTTGAGCCCCAGCGGGGGCACTGAAGCTTTCTTT. It is translated as CASSLSPSGGTEAFF. This rearrangement joins TRBV5-6 to TRBJ1-1; D perhaps matches TRBD1 (5 bases). Between the trimmed V and J ends, which lost 1 base and 4 bases, there was a span of 14 bases. The CDR3 sequence is 15 residues long. Germline V lookup: CDR1 SGHDT, CDR2 YYEEEE.

The V and J genes are TRBV4-1 and TRBJ2-7, with a weak D call TRBD2 (6 bases). The germline V gene has CDR1 MGHRA and CDR2 YSYEKL. This CDR3 region has 16 residues. Trimming cost V 1 base and J 7 bases, with 20 bases left between them. Here the CDR3 reads CASSQAGQNWAGEQYF. As DNA, the CDR3 is TGCGCCAGCAGCCAAGCCGGCCAGAACTGGGCGGGGGAGCAGTACTTC.

The V and J genes are TRBV12-3 or TRBV12-4 and TRBJ1-2; the match to TRBD1 covers 9 bases. J lost 6 bases, V lost 7 bases, and 6 bases had no gene match. This CDR3 contains 13 residues. The CDR3 DNA sequence: TGTGCCAGCACCGAGGACAGGGGCGATGGCTACACCTTC. This sequence encodes CASTEDRGDGYTF.